This TCR beta chain was recovered during a study of blood T cell repertoires in COVID-19. In the study overall: COVID-19 samples collected from the United States, Italy and Spain covered acute and convalescent phases. In each case, the material was cDNA or gDNA derived from T cells, B-cell-depleted T cells, or PBMCs.

As processed by the authors: Researchers report that nucleated cell counts were estimated from reference gene primer amplification. Assay: immunoSEQ multiplex PCR; the TCRdb copy retains only in-frame clones and omits some. V and J calls and clone size are those listed in that table; D and trimming were worked out from the DNA. The sample lists 100,000 to 120,000 clones, under 90% occurring once. The CDR3 spans 15 residues. The germline CDR1 and CDR2 sequences are SNHLY and FYNNEI. Trimming stripped 6 bases from V and 1 base from J, with 15 bases between. V gene TRBV2 combines with J gene TRBJ1-1; D possibly corresponds to TRBD1 (6 bases). Sequenced material: peripheral blood. The sequence derives from a man of 80 years or more with acute or convalescent COVID-19. CDR3 DNA: TGTGCCAGCAGCGTGACAGGCCCCGGGAACACTGAAGCTTTCTTT. Translating it yields CASSVTGPGNTEAFF.